The clone carrying this T cell receptor (beta chain) was counted many times. The antigen remains unidentified. A patient was excluded if there was uncontrolled infection, other autoimmune disease, pregnancy or lactation. The PBMCs were sourced from fresh peripheral blood (about 10 ml). Amplification of TCR beta CDR3 regions was performed using RNA transcripts as template. HTBI primers were the set used in a first-round RT-PCR of the TCR CDR3. TCRdb recomputed calls from the multiplex PCR reads with MiXCR, one row per CDR3 protein. This sample has hundreds of thousands of distinct CDR3 sequences, with under 15% found just once. Germline lookup yields CDR1 GTSNPN and CDR2 SVGIG (reference sequence). This CDR3 is built from 13 residues. J was trimmed by 3 bases and V by 0 bases; bases with no gene match: 2. This record comes from a study of T cells in Graves' hyperthyroidism and ophthalmopathy. Notes on the study in general: Ophthalmopathy cases were set apart from stable hyperthyroidism by a 13 V-J model.

Sequenced: blood. V and J are TRBV30 and TRBJ2-7, with TRBD2 matching 7 bases. This TCR was sampled from a woman between 40 and 55 years old with Graves' ophthalmopathy. The CDR3 nucleotides read TGTGCCTGGAGTGTTGGGAGGGGCTACGAGCAGTACTTC. It is translated as CAWSVGRGYEQYF.